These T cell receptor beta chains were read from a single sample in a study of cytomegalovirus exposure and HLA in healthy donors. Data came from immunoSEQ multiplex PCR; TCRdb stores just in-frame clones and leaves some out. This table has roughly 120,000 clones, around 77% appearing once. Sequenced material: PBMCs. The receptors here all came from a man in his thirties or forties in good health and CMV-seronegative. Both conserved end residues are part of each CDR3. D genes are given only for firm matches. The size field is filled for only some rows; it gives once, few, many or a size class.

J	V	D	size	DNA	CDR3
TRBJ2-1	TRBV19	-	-	TGTGCCAGTAGTATAGTGGGAAGCGGAGAGAGGGTTTCCAATGAGCAGTTCTTC	CASSIVGSGERVSNEQFF
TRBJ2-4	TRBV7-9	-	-	TGTGCCAGCAGCTTCGGGGGTTTAAAAAACATTCAGTACTTC	CASSFGGLKNIQYF
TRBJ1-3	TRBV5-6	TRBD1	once	TGTGCCAGCAGCTTGGTAGGGGGCATTGCTGGAAACACCATATATTTT	CASSLVGGIAGNTIYF
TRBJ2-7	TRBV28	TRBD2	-	TGTGCCAGCAACCACCCGGGACTAGCGGTCTACGAGCAGTACTTC	CASNHPGLAVYEQYF
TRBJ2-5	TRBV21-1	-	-	TGTACTAGCGGGGGAACACAAGAGACCCAGTACTTC	CTSGGTQETQYF
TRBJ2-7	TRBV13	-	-	TGTGCCAGCAGCTTAAGTGGGGGGACCGGCTCCTACGAGCAGTACTTC	CASSLSGGTGSYEQYF
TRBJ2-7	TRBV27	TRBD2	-	TGTGCCAGCAGTTTGGGTCCTAGCGGGGGGATCTACGAGCAGTACTTC	CASSLGPSGGIYEQYF
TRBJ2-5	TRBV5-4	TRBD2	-	TGTGCCCTAGGGCTAGCGGGGGACCAAGAGACCCAGTACTTC	CALGLAGDQETQYF
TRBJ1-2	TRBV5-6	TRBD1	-	TGTGCCAGCAGCTACGACAGGGCCTATGGCTACACCTTC	CASSYDRAYGYTF
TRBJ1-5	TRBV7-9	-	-	TGTGCCAGCAGTTTAGAACAGGTGGGACAGCCCCAGCATTTT	CASSLEQVGQPQHF
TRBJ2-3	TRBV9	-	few	TGTGCCAGCAGCGTAGGGGCAGGGGGGAGCACAGATACGCAGTATTTT	CASSVGAGGSTDTQYF
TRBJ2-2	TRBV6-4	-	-	TGTGCCAGCAGTGACTCGAATAGCCCGGGGGAGCTGTTTTTT	CASSDSNSPGELFF
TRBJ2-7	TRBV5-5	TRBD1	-	TGTGCCAGCAGCAGAACGACAGGGGTTGGCGAGCAGTACTTC	CASSRTTGVGEQYF
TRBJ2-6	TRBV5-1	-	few	TGCGCCAGCGTGCAGGGGTCCTCTGGGGCCAACGTCCTGACTTTC	CASVQGSSGANVLTF
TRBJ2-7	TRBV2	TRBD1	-	TGTGCCAGCAGTATTGACAGGGGGCGCCCCGAGCAGTACTTC	CASSIDRGRPEQYF
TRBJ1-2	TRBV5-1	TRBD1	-	TGCGCCAGCAGCGTCGGGACAGGGGATCACTATGGCTACACCTTC	CASSVGTGDHYGYTF
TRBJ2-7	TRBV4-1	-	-	TGCGCCAGCAGCCATGCCTCCCTCGGGGTGGGCTCCTACGAGCAGTACTTC	CASSHASLGVGSYEQYF